Shown below are 27 T cell receptor beta chains from a single sample sequenced in a study of cytomegalovirus exposure and HLA in healthy donors. Primers: 60 Vbeta forward and 13 Jbeta reverse. Assay: immunoSEQ multiplex PCR; the TCRdb copy retains only in-frame clones and omits some. The table shows around 100,000 clones, with around 64% occurring only once. The sequencing sample was made of PBMCs. The receptors derive from a woman aged 25-40 years in good health and CMV-seronegative.

The chain joins TRBV5-4 to TRBJ2-6; 9 bases line up with TRBD1. The germline V gene has CDR1 SGHNT and CDR2 YYREEE (reference sequence). V shed 4 bases and J 0 bases; nucleotides not matched to a gene: 8. The CDR3 covers 18 residues. The CDR3 here is CASSPMGTGLSGANVLTF. The CDR3 region has the DNA TGTGCCAGCAGCCCCATGGGGACAGGGCTCTCTGGGGCCAACGTCCTGACTTTC.

The V call is TRBV4-2, the J call TRBJ2-5, with D possibly being TRBD2 (7 bases). The end of the DNA is better explained by TRBJ2-7, so the J call may be wrong. Germline V gene sequence: CDR1 LGHNA, CDR2 YNFKEQ. The CDR3 spans 15 residues. The CDR3 loop is CASSLSGGDSYEQYF. The CDR3 DNA follows: TGTGCCAGCAGCCTCTCGGGGGGCGACTCCTACGAGCAGTACTTC.

V gene TRBV27 combines with J gene TRBJ2-7; TRBD1 matches at 8 bases. CDR3 length equals 14 residues. From germline, CDR1 is MNHEY and CDR2 SMNVEV (reference sequence). V shed 6 bases, J shed 3 bases, and the junction held 7 bases outside the gene matches. In DNA, the CDR3 is TGTGCCAGCAGCGAGGGGACAGGAGTCTACGAGCAGTACTTC. Its protein product is CASSEGTGVYEQYF.

As regards this clone: The junction does not match germline at one end; this may be a read error. The genes are TRBV19 and TRBJ1-2; maybe TRBD1 (6 bases). Germline-derived CDR1 and CDR2 are LNHDA and SQIVND (reference sequence). The CDR3 runs to 14 residues. CDR3 DNA sequence: TGTGCCAGTAGCATAGACAGGCAGGGTGATGGCTACACCTTC. It yields the protein CASSIDRQGDGYTF.

The chain combines TRBV9 with TRBJ2-1; D not certain. The V and J ends lost 3 bases and 9 bases respectively, with 4 bases between them. The CDR3 has 10 amino acids. Germline V CDR1 and CDR2: SGDLS, YYNGEE. Here the CDR3 DNA reads TGTGCCAGCAGCGGCGTTGAGCAGTTCTTC. It translates to CASSGVEQFF.

This rearrangement joins TRBV6-1 to TRBJ1-3; 7 nucleotides align to TRBD1. CDR1 and CDR2 from the germline V gene are MNHNS and SASEGT. Germline trimming cut 7 bases from V and 0 bases from J; bases unmatched to any gene: 3. The CDR3 is made up of 14 amino acids. This CDR3 reads CASTGGPSGNTIYF. In nucleotides, the CDR3 is TGTGCCAGCACAGGGGGGCCCTCTGGAAACACCATATATTTT.

The rearrangement joins TRBV21-1 to TRBJ2-7; TRBD2, as called in the table, went unchecked against the DNA. TRBV21-1 is termed a pseudogene. The CDR3 extends over 15 amino acids. CDR3 protein: CASIHSGRSSYEQYF. The CDR3 nucleotides read TGTGCCAGTATACATAGCGGGAGGAGCTCCTACGAGCAGTACTTC.

A few counts support this clone. This chain uses TRBV6-4 with TRBJ2-5; the match to TRBD2 covers 10 bases. The J call may be mistaken, given a closer DNA end match to TRBJ2-7. CDR3 length: 14 residues. Looked up from germline, CDR1 is MRHNA and CDR2 is SNTAGT. DNA for the CDR3: TGTGCCAGTCGTATTCTAGCGGGAGATGACGAGCAGTACTTC. It yields the protein CASRILAGDDEQYF.

The chain has TRBV11-2 and TRBJ2-7; perhaps TRBD2 as D (6 bases). Trimming cost V 5 bases and J 8 bases, with 22 bases left between them. The V gene's germline CDR1 is SGHAT and CDR2 FQNNGV. The CDR3 has 15 residues. CDR3 region: CASSPAGLDRVKQYF. As DNA, the CDR3 is TGTGCCAGCAGCCCTGCGGGGCTTGACAGAGTAAAGCAGTACTTC.

This rearrangement joins TRBV7-3 to TRBJ1-1; D gene unclear. Germline V gives CDR1 SGHTA, CDR2 FQGTGA. The CDR3 is 12 amino acids. Trimming shortened V by 1 base and J by 10 bases, and 10 bases separated the two germline ends. The CDR3 DNA is TGTGCCAGCAGCTTAAGTCAGGTGGGAGCTTTCTTT. This encodes CASSLSQVGAFF.

This chain links TRBV6-6 with TRBJ2-6; no clear D gene. Germline lookup yields CDR1 MNHNY and CDR2 SVGAGI (reference sequence). CDR3 length: 15 residues. V was trimmed by 2 bases and J by 2 bases, leaving 7 bases between them. This CDR3 is CASSYSGPGANVLTF. CDR3 in DNA: TGTGCCAGCAGTTACAGTGGGCCTGGGGCCAACGTCCTGACTTTC.

This clone appeared a few times. This chain connects TRBV2 to TRBJ1-1; 9 nucleotides align to TRBD1. CDR1 SNHLY and CDR2 FYNNEI come from the germline V gene. This CDR3 has 14 amino acids. Trimming at V came to 6 bases and at J to 4 bases, leaving 6 bases not matched to a gene. The CDR3 protein is CASRLGQGFTEAFF. The CDR3 DNA is TGTGCCAGCAGGCTCGGACAGGGGTTCACTGAAGCTTTCTTT.

V usage is TRBV5-1 and J usage is TRBJ2-1; D possibly corresponds to TRBD1 (6 bases). In germline, CDR1 is SGHRS, CDR2 YFSETQ. This CDR3 is 12 amino acids long. Between the trimmed V and J ends, which lost 5 bases and 3 bases, there was a span of 6 bases. The CDR3 nucleotides are TGCGCCAGCAGGGACAGCTACAATGAGCAGTTCTTC. Protein product: CASRDSYNEQFF.

The rearrangement uses TRBV29-1 and TRBJ2-1, with D possibly matching TRBD2 (5 bases). CDR1 and CDR2 from the germline V gene are SQVTM and ANQGSEA. This CDR3 spans 12 amino acids. V gave up 7 bases and J gave up 4 bases, with 11 bases separating them. The CDR3 nucleotides are TGCAGCGCCCGGGAAACATACAATGAGCAGTTCTTC. It specifies CSARETYNEQFF.

The chain employs TRBV5-1 and TRBJ1-2; D possibly corresponds to TRBD1 (6 bases). The CDR3 covers 14 residues. The germline V gene encodes CDR1 SGHRS and CDR2 YFSETQ. The V and J ends lost 0 bases and 4 bases respectively, with 10 bases between them. The CDR3 coding sequence is TGCGCCAGCAGCTTGGAACAGGGCGGCTATGGCTACACCTTC. It translates to CASSLEQGGYGYTF.

CDR3 in DNA: TGTGCCAGCAGCGTAGCGGGAGGGGACACCGGGGAGCTGTTTTTT. Protein sequence: CASSVAGGDTGELFF. The V and J genes are TRBV9 and TRBJ2-2; 8 bases line up with TRBD2. This CDR3 contains 15 residues. The germline gives CDR1 SGDLS, CDR2 YYNGEE. The V gene end was trimmed by 0 bases and the J gene end by 3 bases; junction bases not matched to a gene: 1.

V gene TRBV5-8 combines with J gene TRBJ2-7, with TRBD2 identical over 13 bases. The J segment lost 7 bases and the V segment lost 5 bases, leaving 9 bases of the junction unmatched. CDR1 and CDR2 from the germline V gene are SGHTS and YDEGEE. The CDR3 totals 15 residues. The CDR3 coding sequence is TGTGCCAGCAGGGGAGGACTAGCGGGGGTCTCGGAGCAGTACTTC. As protein: CASRGGLAGVSEQYF.

This clone was observed a handful of times. This chain uses TRBV27 with TRBJ2-2; tentatively, D is TRBD2 (6 bases). The CDR3 has 14 amino acids. V was clipped by 6 bases and J by 2 bases, with 10 bases between them. Germline lookup yields CDR1 MNHEY and CDR2 SMNVEV (reference sequence). The CDR3 bases are TGTGCCAGCAGACCGGGACTCAACACCGGGGAGCTGTTTTTT. This codes for CASRPGLNTGELFF.

The gene calls are TRBV7-2 and TRBJ2-1; no definite D call. The CDR3 has 11 amino acids. Germline CDR1 reads SGHTA; CDR2 reads FQGNSA. Between the trimmed V and J ends, which lost 2 bases and 15 bases, there was a span of 11 bases. CDR3 in amino acids: CASSLKTARFF. The CDR3 DNA is TGTGCCAGCAGCTTAAAAACTGCACGGTTCTTC.

The gene calls are TRBV4-1 and TRBJ2-7; D remains ambiguous. Germline loops: CDR1 MGHRA, CDR2 YSYEKL. Deletions cut 1 base from V and 0 bases from J, with 13 bases between. CDR3 length: 16 residues. This chain's CDR3 is CASSQVLKLSSYEQYF. The CDR3 bases are TGCGCCAGCAGCCAAGTTCTTAAGCTGAGCTCCTACGAGCAGTACTTC.

V usage is TRBV13 and J usage is TRBJ2-3, with TRBD2 matching 8 bases. Germline V gene data show CDR1 as PRHDT and CDR2 as FYEKMQ (reference sequence). After removal of 0 bases from V and 3 bases from J, the junction contained 5 bases not matched to a gene. The CDR3 has 16 residues. CDR3 DNA: TGTGCCAGCAGCTTAGGGTTGGTAGCGGGAACAGATACGCAGTATTTT. Protein sequence: CASSLGLVAGTDTQYF.

This chain joins TRBV10-2 and TRBJ2-3; 7 bases are shared with TRBD1. The CDR3 consists of 19 residues. Per the germline V gene, CDR1 is WSHSY and CDR2 is SAAADI. V was pared by 5 bases and J by 0 bases, with 17 bases of the junction left unmatched. CDR3 loop: CASSPIPEGQTISTDTQYF. The CDR3 bases are TGCGCCAGCAGTCCTATCCCCGAGGGACAGACGATCAGCACAGATACGCAGTATTTT.

V usage is TRBV6-1 and J usage is TRBJ1-1, with D hard to call. V was shortened by 5 bases and J by 3 bases, with 13 bases between the two germline ends. CDR3 length: 14 residues. Germline CDR1 MNHNS, CDR2 SASEGT. The CDR3 is CASSSFGSHTEAFF. The CDR3 bases are TGTGCCAGCAGTTCCTTCGGGTCGCACACTGAAGCTTTCTTT.

Only a few counts were recorded for this clone. The genes are TRBV7-9 and TRBJ1-2; 7 bases line up with TRBD1. With 5 bases clipped from V and 4 bases from J, the junction kept 4 bases outside the gene matches. The CDR3 length is 13 residues. The germline V gene encodes CDR1 SEHNR and CDR2 FQNEAQ (reference sequence). The CDR3 loop reads CASSVQGRYGYTF. For the CDR3, the DNA is TGTGCCAGCAGCGTACAGGGGCGCTATGGCTACACCTTC.

On this clone itself: A read error may produce the germline difference seen at one junction end. The chain is built from TRBV7-7 and TRBJ1-4; 7 nucleotides agree with TRBD1. There are 15 residues in the CDR3. CDR1 is SSHAT and CDR2 is FNYEAQ in the germline V gene (reference sequence). This CDR3 is CASSRRQGSEEKLFF. The CDR3 DNA reads as TGTGCTAGCAGCCGCCGACAGGGCTCAGAAGAAAAACTGTTTTTT.

V gene TRBV30 combines with J gene TRBJ2-6; no reliable D call. V lost 0 bases to trimming and J lost 0 bases, with 9 bases between them. The CDR3 is 16 residues long. CDR1 and CDR2 from the germline V gene are GTSNPN and SVGIG (reference sequence). CDR3 bases: TGTGCCTGGAGTGTACCGAGGATCTCTGGGGCCAACGTCCTGACTTTC. Translated: CAWSVPRISGANVLTF.

CDR3 loop: CASSYGGTGIPYGYTF. The CDR3 DNA reads TGTGCCAGCAGTTACGGTGGGACAGGGATCCCCTATGGCTACACCTTC. The gene calls are TRBV6-5 and TRBJ1-2; TRBD1 aligns across 9 bases. Looked up from germline, CDR1 is MNHEY and CDR2 is SVGAGI. V shed 2 bases and J 4 bases; nucleotides not matched to a gene: 8. CDR3 length: 16 amino acids.